This T cell receptor beta chain was captured in a study of cytomegalovirus exposure and HLA in healthy donors. Profiled with immunoSEQ multiplex PCR; TCRdb holds only in-frame clones, not every one. The sample lists 65,000 to 80,000 clones; around 94% were seen once. The sample consisted of PBMCs. The clonotype originates from a woman aged 18-30 years in good health and CMV-seropositive.

DNA for the CDR3: TGTGCCAGCAGTCCCCTCTCGGCCAGGTACTACGAGCAGTACTTC. Its protein product is CASSPLSARYYEQYF. V gene TRBV28 combines with J gene TRBJ2-7, with D unclear. The V gene lost 5 bases and the J gene lost 3 bases, with 17 bases spanning the gap. The germline V gene encodes CDR1 MDHEN and CDR2 SYDVKM. The CDR3 runs to 15 residues. Supplemented by reference TRBV28 and TRBJ2-7, the full variable domain reads DVKVTQSSRYLVKRTGEKVFLECVQDMDHENMFWYRQDPGLGLRLIYFSYDVKMKEKGDIPEGYSVSREKKERFSLILESASTNQTSMYLCASSPLSARYYEQYFGPGTRLTVT.